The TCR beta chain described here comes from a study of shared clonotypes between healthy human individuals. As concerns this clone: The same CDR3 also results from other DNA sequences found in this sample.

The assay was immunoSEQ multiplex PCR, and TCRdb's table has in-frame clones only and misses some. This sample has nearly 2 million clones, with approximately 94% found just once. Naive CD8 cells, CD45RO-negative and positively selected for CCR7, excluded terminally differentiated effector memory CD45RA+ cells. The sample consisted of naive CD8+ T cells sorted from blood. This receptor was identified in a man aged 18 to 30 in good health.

CDR3 in amino acids: CASSLDSLYEQYF. CDR3 DNA: TGTGCCAGCAGCTTAGACAGTCTGTACGAGCAGTACTTC. The chain links TRBV7-9 to TRBJ2-7; D gene uncertain. Trimming stripped 1 base from V and 4 bases from J, with 8 bases between. Germline assignment: CDR1 SEHNR and CDR2 FQNEAQ (reference sequence). This CDR3 contains 13 residues.